This T cell receptor (beta chain) was obtained from a study of shared clonotypes between healthy human individuals. Regarding the study as a whole: Richness estimates generally favored naive over memory subsets. All-four-donor shared clonotypes had higher generation probabilities than non-shared clonotypes did. Depth was large, yet rarefaction showed that sorted-subset sequencing was incomplete.

In the case of this clone: Its antigen is not known. Other DNA sequences in this sample translate to the same CDR3.

The CDR3 spans 14 residues. V lost 3 bases and J lost 2, with 8 bases in between. CDR1 is KGHSH, CDR2 LQKENI, per germline. Measured with immunoSEQ multiplex PCR; TCRdb has only the in-frame clones, and not every one. The sample carries over 2 million clones, 90% to 95% recorded once. The sequence came from a young man in good health. V usage is TRBV18 and J usage is TRBJ1-5; D is unclear. Sequenced: naive CD4+ T cells sorted from blood. This sample's subset: CD45RA+ positively selected. Here the CDR3 reads CASSPGEGNQPQHF. CDR3 nucleotides: TGTGCCAGCTCACCTGGGGAGGGCAATCAGCCCCAGCATTTT.